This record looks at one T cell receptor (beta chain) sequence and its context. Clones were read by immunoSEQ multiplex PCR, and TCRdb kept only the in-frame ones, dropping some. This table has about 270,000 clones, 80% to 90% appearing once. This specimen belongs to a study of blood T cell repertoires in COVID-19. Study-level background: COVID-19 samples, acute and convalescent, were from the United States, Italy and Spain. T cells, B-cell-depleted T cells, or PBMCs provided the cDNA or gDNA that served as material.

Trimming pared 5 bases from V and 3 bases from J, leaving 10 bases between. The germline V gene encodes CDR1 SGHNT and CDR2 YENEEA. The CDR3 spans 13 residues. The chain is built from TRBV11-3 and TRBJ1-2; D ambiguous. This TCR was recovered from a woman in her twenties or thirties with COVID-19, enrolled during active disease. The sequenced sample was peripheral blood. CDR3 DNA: TGTGCCAGCAGCCATACGAGGGACTATGGCTACACCTTC. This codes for CASSHTRDYGYTF.